The 23 T cell receptor beta chains given below trace back to one sample, sequenced in a study of blood T cells in healthy people across ages. Together with a sample-barcoded 5' primer, a J-beta primer mix was included in a second PCR lasting roughly 6 to 12 cycles. TCRdb fed the 5' RACE reads into MiXCR, producing one record per CDR3 protein. The data contain roughly 790,000 distinct CDR3 sequences, roughly 45% of them seen just once; the ten biggest clones take up around a fifth. The sequenced material came from blood. Source of these receptors: a woman aged 60-70 years in good health.

This chain links TRBV5-1 with TRBJ1-1, with unresolved D. Germline V gene data show CDR1 as SGHRS and CDR2 as YFSETQ. The CDR3 is made up of 11 amino acids. The V end lost 9 bases, the J end lost 8 bases, and 14 bases lay between the germline ends. This CDR3 reads CATDRGPEAFF. In nucleotides, the CDR3 is TGCGCCACCGACCGAGGGCCCGAAGCTTTCTTT.

The chain links TRBV11-3 to TRBJ2-5; D gene uncertain. V was trimmed by 1 base and J by 2 bases, leaving 8 bases between them. The CDR3 is 14 residues long. Germline CDR1 SGHNT, CDR2 YENEEA. For the CDR3, the DNA is TGTGCCAGCAGCTTAGGACACCCTCAAGAGACCCAGTACTTC. Amino acid sequence: CASSLGHPQETQYF.

This clonotype was seen a few times. CDR3 in DNA: TGTGCCAGCAGCCAAGAACGGACCGGCAATCAGCCCCAGCATTTT. Translated, it gives CASSQERTGNQPQHF. The genes are TRBV3-1 and TRBJ1-5, with D hard to call. The V gene lost 0 bases and the J gene lost 2 bases, with 8 bases spanning the gap. Germline V lookup: CDR1 LGHDT, CDR2 YNNKEL (reference sequence). The CDR3 covers 15 residues.

This chain uses TRBV20-1 with TRBJ2-7; 10 nucleotides align to TRBD2. V dropped 5 bases and J dropped 2; count of bases not matched to a gene: 3. The CDR3 covers 13 residues. Germline V gives CDR1 DFQATT, CDR2 SNEGSKA (reference sequence). DNA for the CDR3: TGCAGTGCTCAGCGGGAGGGCCCCTACGAGCAGTACTTC. Its protein product is CSAQREGPYEQYF.

This chain connects TRBV20-1 to TRBJ2-1; D is perhaps TRBD1 (6 bases). Germline loops: CDR1 DFQATT, CDR2 SNEGSKA (reference sequence). V shed 8 bases and J shed 13 bases, with 21 bases lying between them. The CDR3 has 12 residues. The CDR3 DNA sequence: TGCAGTCCGTCCGAAGGTCAGGGGCGTCAGTTCTTC. Translated, it gives CSPSEGQGRQFF.

The chain uses TRBV2 and TRBJ2-3; D not resolved. The V and J ends lost 0 bases and 0 bases respectively, with 10 bases between them. CDR3 length: 16 residues. In germline, CDR1 is SNHLY, CDR2 FYNNEI. CDR3 DNA: TGTGCCAGCAGTGAAGCGCTTACGGCTAGCACAGATACGCAGTATTTT. Its translation is CASSEALTASTDTQYF.

This chain connects TRBV6-6 to TRBJ2-2; D unresolved. This CDR3 spans 12 amino acids. Germline CDR1 MNHNY, CDR2 SVGAGI (reference sequence). Trimming took off 7 bases at V and 0 bases at J, with 3 bases between the two ends. The CDR3 protein is CASMPNTGELFF. CDR3 in DNA: TGTGCCAGCATGCCGAACACCGGGGAGCTGTTTTTT.

The rearrangement joins TRBV7-2 to TRBJ2-5; 8 nucleotides match TRBD2. Germline values: CDR1 SGHTA, CDR2 FQGNSA. This CDR3 region has 13 residues. V trimming: 1 base; J trimming: 13 bases; junction bases outside the gene matches: 8. This CDR3 reads CASSLEGSGSAYF. CDR3 DNA: TGTGCCAGCAGCTTAGAGGGGAGCGGGAGTGCGTACTTC.

This clonotype was counted a few times. V and J are TRBV7-9 and TRBJ2-1; 8 nucleotides line up with TRBD1. Germline CDR1 SEHNR, CDR2 FQNEAQ (reference sequence). CDR3 length: 13 residues. V lost 7 bases to trimming and J lost 8 bases; unmatched junction nucleotides: 7. CDR3 amino acids: CASKPTGVDEQFF. The CDR3 coding sequence is TGTGCCAGCAAACCGACAGGGGTGGATGAGCAGTTCTTC.

The V gene is TRBV29-1, the J gene TRBJ2-7; 10 nucleotides match TRBD1. Unmatched junction bases numbered 5, after V lost 3 bases and J lost 6 bases. Germline CDR1 reads SQVTM; CDR2 reads ANQGSEA. The CDR3 has 13 residues. The CDR3 sequence: CSVEGQGTREQYF. Here the CDR3 DNA reads TGCAGCGTTGAGGGACAGGGGACCCGCGAGCAGTACTTC.

The chain joins TRBV6-5 to TRBJ2-3; D possibly corresponds to TRBD1 (6 bases). Germline-derived CDR1 and CDR2 are MNHEY and SVGAGI. The CDR3 sequence is 15 residues long. Trimming removed 6 bases from V and 6 bases from J, with 19 bases in between. CDR3 protein: CASRPRTASRDTQYF. CDR3 coding DNA: TGTGCCAGCAGACCTAGGACAGCTTCAAGGGATACGCAGTATTTT.

The rearrangement joins TRBV7-6 to TRBJ2-5; 10 nucleotides match TRBD1. The J call may not be correct, given that the DNA end is closer to TRBJ2-7. In germline, CDR1 is SGHVS, CDR2 FNYEAQ. CDR3 length equals 15 residues. Written as DNA, the CDR3 is TGTGCCAGCAGCCCGGCGGGACAGGGGAAGCACGAGCAGTACTTC. Its protein product is CASSPAGQGKHEQYF.

This clonotype was counted between two and nine times. The V call is TRBV10-3, the J call TRBJ2-7, with 11 positions matching TRBD2. The CDR3 length is 13 residues. From germline, CDR1 is ENHRY and CDR2 SYGVKD. V lost 6 bases to trimming and J lost 5 bases; unmatched junction nucleotides: 3. CDR3 nucleotides: TGTGCCATCAGAACTAGCGGGAGCGACGAGCAGTACTTC. Translation: CAIRTSGSDEQYF.

V usage is TRBV5-1 and J usage is TRBJ2-1, with 10 nucleotides matching TRBD2. The CDR3 spans 18 residues. Per the germline V gene, CDR1 is SGHRS and CDR2 is YFSETQ. V lost 4 bases to trimming and J lost 1 base; unmatched junction nucleotides: 11. The CDR3 DNA follows: TGCGCCAGCAGCCTCCGGACTAGCGGCGAACTTTCCTACAATGAGCAGTTCTTC. Its translation is CASSLRTSGELSYNEQFF.

The rearrangement uses TRBV20-1 and TRBJ2-1; D remains ambiguous. Trimming removed 4 bases at V and 7 bases at J, with 8 bases between. The CDR3 is made up of 11 amino acids. CDR1 and CDR2 from the germline V gene are DFQATT and SNEGSKA (reference sequence). CDR3 sequence reads: CSANHRNEQFF. The DNA for the CDR3 is TGCAGTGCTAACCATCGGAATGAGCAGTTCTTC.

Worth noting for this clonotype: A junction end diverges from the germline sequence, so it may reflect a read error. The J gene is TRBJ1-1, the V gene TRBV9; D possibly corresponds to TRBD1 (6 bases). Germline CDR1 and CDR2: SGDLS and YYNGEE. The CDR3 runs to 16 residues. CDR3 coding DNA: TGTGCCAGCAACGTAGACGTAGGGACAACGAACACTGAAGCTTTCTTT. As protein: CASNVDVGTTNTEAFF.

The V call is TRBV4-2, the J call TRBJ2-3, with 11 positions matching TRBD1. The germline V gene encodes CDR1 LGHNA and CDR2 YNFKEQ. With 0 bases clipped from V and 4 bases from J, the junction kept 12 bases outside the gene matches. The CDR3 has 19 amino acids. CDR3 coding DNA: TGTGCCAGCAGCCAAGAGGTCCGGGGGACAGGGGGGCTCGCAGATACGCAGTATTTT. Its protein product is CASSQEVRGTGGLADTQYF.

This clonotype has more than one count but fewer than ten. The V and J genes are TRBV9 and TRBJ2-7; 10 bases are a match to TRBD2. The V gene end was trimmed by 0 bases and the J gene end by 1 base; junction bases not matched to a gene: 4. The CDR3 covers 16 residues. Germline lookup yields CDR1 SGDLS and CDR2 YYNGEE. CDR3 DNA sequence: TGTGCCAGCAGCGTAGCGGTAGCGGGAGGATCCTACGAGCAGTACTTC. Translation gives CASSVAVAGGSYEQYF. The full variable domain, with the rest looked up from reference TRBV9 and TRBJ2-7, is DSGVTQTPKHLITATGQRVTLRCSPRSGDLSVYWYQQSLDQGLQFLIQYYNGEERAKGNILERFSAQQFPDLHSELNLSSLELGDSALYFCASSVAVAGGSYEQYFGPGTRLTVT.

The chain has TRBV7-3 and TRBJ2-1, with D perhaps matching TRBD1 or TRBD2 (5 bases each). The germline gives CDR1 SGHTA, CDR2 FQGTGA. This CDR3 is built from 13 residues. V lost 2 bases to trimming and J lost 5 bases, with 7 bases between them. In DNA form, the CDR3 reads TGTGCCAGCAGCTTAGAGGGGCACAATGAGCAGTTCTTC. Translating gives CASSLEGHNEQFF.

The chain joins TRBV6-1 to TRBJ2-5; no definite D call. The CDR3 extends over 13 amino acids. The V end lost 6 bases, the J end lost 3 bases, and 11 bases lay between the germline ends. CDR1 is MNHNS, CDR2 SASEGT, per germline. The CDR3 coding sequence is TGTGCCAGCAGCCCGAATCTGAAAGAGACCCAGTACTTC. It encodes CASSPNLKETQYF.

The chain couples TRBV12-3 or TRBV12-4 to TRBJ2-1, with no clear D. The CDR3 is 13 amino acids. Trimming cost V 3 bases and J 5 bases, with 8 bases left between them. The CDR3 spells CASSFESHNEQFF. The CDR3, as DNA: TGTGCCAGCAGTTTTGAGTCCCACAATGAGCAGTTCTTC.

The chain carries TRBV3-1 and TRBJ1-1; the D gene is possibly TRBD1 (5 bases). Germline V gene data show CDR1 as LGHDT and CDR2 as YNNKEL (reference sequence). V was cut by 3 bases and J by 0 bases, with 11 bases left in between. The CDR3 is 15 residues long. CDR3 nucleotides: TGTGCCAGCAGCCAGTCGGGACTGATGAACACTGAAGCTTTCTTT. Amino acids: CASSQSGLMNTEAFF.

The chain joins TRBV28 to TRBJ2-1; D might be TRBD1 (6 bases). Germline V gene sequence: CDR1 MDHEN, CDR2 SYDVKM. The ends were cut back, 9 bases at V and 9 bases at J, with 15 bases in the middle. This CDR3 is built from 12 residues. The chain's CDR3 is CASCRGTGEQFF. CDR3 DNA sequence: TGTGCCAGTTGCAGGGGAACCGGTGAGCAGTTCTTC.